Listed below are T cell receptor beta chains from one sample, sequenced in a study of cytomegalovirus exposure and HLA in healthy donors. This table comes from immunoSEQ multiplex PCR, and its TCRdb copy is limited to in-frame clones, with some not included. The sample includes about 110,000 clones, around 68% of them seen just once. The sequenced sample was PBMCs. The receptors were sampled from a woman aged 40 to 49 in good health and CMV-seropositive. Both conserved end residues are part of each CDR3. Each record gives: J gene, V gene, clone size, D gene, CDR3 protein, CDR3 DNA. The D gene is left open where the match is weak. Clone size appears in some rows only: once, few, many, or a class for an expanded clone.

J gene: TRBJ2-3
V gene: TRBV9
clone size: -
D gene: TRBD1
CDR3 protein: CASSGQTGATDTQYF
CDR3 DNA: TGTGCCAGCAGCGGGCAGACAGGGGCCACAGATACGCAGTATTTT

J gene: TRBJ1-5
V gene: TRBV7-9
clone size: -
D gene: -
CDR3 protein: CASSFLDSNQPQHF
CDR3 DNA: TGTGCCAGCAGCTTTTTAGATAGCAATCAGCCCCAGCATTTT

J gene: TRBJ2-5
V gene: TRBV5-5
clone size: -
D gene: -
CDR3 protein: CASSSTGRETQYF
CDR3 DNA: TGTGCCAGCAGCTCTACAGGGCGAGAGACCCAGTACTTC

J gene: TRBJ2-1
V gene: TRBV5-6
clone size: -
D gene: TRBD1
CDR3 protein: CASRFQGASPNEQFF
CDR3 DNA: TGTGCCAGCAGGTTTCAGGGGGCGAGCCCCAATGAGCAGTTCTTC

J gene: TRBJ1-6
V gene: TRBV6-1
clone size: -
D gene: -
CDR3 protein: CASSETRTYSPLHF
CDR3 DNA: TGTGCCAGCAGTGAGACAAGGACATATTCACCCCTCCACTTT

J gene: TRBJ1-4
V gene: TRBV7-9
clone size: -
D gene: -
CDR3 protein: CASSSQTNEKLFF
CDR3 DNA: TGTGCCAGCAGCTCACAAACCAATGAAAAACTGTTTTTT

J gene: TRBJ2-7
V gene: TRBV2
clone size: -
D gene: -
CDR3 protein: CASSGRAGPGEQYF
CDR3 DNA: TGTGCCAGCAGTGGACGTGCCGGTCCGGGTGAGCAGTACTTC

J gene: TRBJ1-5
V gene: TRBV30
clone size: -
D gene: -
CDR3 protein: CAWSGGYQPQHF
CDR3 DNA: TGTGCCTGGAGTGGAGGGTATCAGCCCCAGCATTTT

J gene: TRBJ2-6
V gene: TRBV5-1
clone size: once
D gene: TRBD1
CDR3 protein: CASSVTGVPGANVLTF
CDR3 DNA: TGCGCCAGCAGCGTAACAGGGGTTCCTGGGGCCAACGTCCTGACTTTC

J gene: TRBJ2-6
V gene: TRBV19
clone size: -
D gene: -
CDR3 protein: CASYLSNSGANVLTF
CDR3 DNA: TGTGCCAGTTACCTATCGAACTCTGGGGCCAACGTCCTGACTTTC

J gene: TRBJ2-1
V gene: TRBV29-1
clone size: -
D gene: -
CDR3 protein: CSAQPGHLGINEQFF
CDR3 DNA: TGCAGCGCCCAACCGGGACATCTGGGGATTAATGAGCAGTTCTTC

J gene: TRBJ2-1
V gene: TRBV10-3
clone size: once
D gene: TRBD2
CDR3 protein: CAISSTSGSVYNEQFF
CDR3 DNA: TGTGCCATCAGCTCCACTAGCGGGAGTGTCTACAATGAGCAGTTCTTC

J gene: TRBJ2-1
V gene: TRBV5-8
clone size: few
D gene: TRBD1
CDR3 protein: CASSTRDRAYNEQFF
CDR3 DNA: TGTGCCAGCAGCACCCGGGACAGGGCTTACAATGAGCAGTTCTTC

J gene: TRBJ2-1
V gene: TRBV4-1
clone size: -
D gene: TRBD2
CDR3 protein: CASSHFQPGTSGRNEQFF
CDR3 DNA: TGCGCCAGCAGCCATTTCCAGCCCGGGACTAGCGGGCGGAATGAGCAGTTCTTC

J gene: TRBJ1-1
V gene: TRBV19
clone size: -
D gene: TRBD1
CDR3 protein: CASSRGQGRGGTEAFF
CDR3 DNA: TGTGCCAGTAGCCGAGGACAGGGCAGGGGGGGCACTGAAGCTTTCTTT

J gene: TRBJ1-6
V gene: TRBV7-2
clone size: once
D gene: -
CDR3 protein: CASSLARRPNSPLHF
CDR3 DNA: TGTGCCAGCAGCTTAGCCCGCAGGCCTAATTCACCCCTCCACTTT

J gene: TRBJ2-1
V gene: TRBV2
clone size: -
D gene: -
CDR3 protein: CASSIGGNSYNEQFF
CDR3 DNA: TGTGCCAGCAGTATCGGCGGGAACTCCTACAATGAGCAGTTCTTC

J gene: TRBJ2-1
V gene: TRBV7-3
clone size: -
D gene: -
CDR3 protein: CASSSKPGVPYNEQFF
CDR3 DNA: TGTGCCAGCAGCTCTAAACCGGGGGTCCCCTACAATGAGCAGTTCTTC

J gene: TRBJ1-5
V gene: TRBV19
clone size: few
D gene: -
CDR3 protein: CASTRIGSNQPQHF
CDR3 DNA: TGTGCCAGTACGCGGATTGGAAGCAATCAGCCCCAGCATTTT

J gene: TRBJ2-1
V gene: TRBV28
clone size: once
D gene: TRBD2
CDR3 protein: CATGGSYNEQFF
CDR3 DNA: TGTGCCACGGGGGGGTCCTACAATGAGCAGTTCTTC

J gene: TRBJ1-1
V gene: TRBV6-5
clone size: -
D gene: -
CDR3 protein: CASSSGQLRDTEAFF
CDR3 DNA: TGTGCCAGCAGTTCCGGACAGTTAAGGGACACTGAAGCTTTCTTT

J gene: TRBJ2-7
V gene: TRBV10-1
clone size: -
D gene: -
CDR3 protein: CASRHLDKWKYEQYF
CDR3 DNA: TGCGCCAGCCGACACCTGGACAAGTGGAAATACGAGCAGTACTTC

J gene: TRBJ2-7
V gene: TRBV2
clone size: once
D gene: -
CDR3 protein: CASSVGAGATYEQYF
CDR3 DNA: TGTGCCAGCAGTGTCGGGGCGGGGGCGACCTACGAGCAGTACTTC